Below, 17 T cell receptor beta chains from the same sample are listed, as sequenced in a study of T cell responses to AZD1222 COVID-19 vaccine. Using immunoSEQ multiplex PCR, the repertoire was profiled, and TCRdb retains in-frame clones only, with some absent. This repertoire shows around 76,000 clones, roughly 84% found once; its top ten account for about 13%. The sequences come from peripheral blood, collected on day 0 of AZD1222 vaccination. The receptor set was obtained from an adult in good health.

V usage is TRBV28 and J usage is TRBJ2-7; D tentatively fits TRBD1 or TRBD2 (5 bases each). V dropped 8 bases and J dropped 7 bases, with 21 bases sitting between them. The CDR3 is 14 residues long. CDR1 and CDR2 from the germline V gene are MDHEN and SYDVKM. The CDR3 here is CASYNRGLIGEQYF. DNA for the CDR3: TGTGCCAGCTACAACCGGGGCCTCATTGGGGAGCAGTACTTC.

In regard to this clone: Other DNA sequences in this specimen translate into the identical CDR3. The chain joins TRBV5-1 to TRBJ1-4, with 8 bases fitting TRBD1. The CDR3 is 14 amino acids. Germline V lookup: CDR1 SGHRS, CDR2 YFSETQ. V lost 0 bases, J lost 6 bases, and 1 base stayed unmatched. DNA of the CDR3: TGCGCCAGCAGCTTGGGGGGACAGGATGAAAAACTGTTTTTT. Amino acid sequence: CASSLGGQDEKLFF.

The chain carries TRBV10-3 and TRBJ2-7, with D possibly being TRBD1 (6 bases). V gave up 0 bases and J gave up 2 bases, with 11 bases separating them. The germline V gene encodes CDR1 ENHRY and CDR2 SYGVKD. There are 15 residues in the CDR3. The CDR3, as DNA: TGTGCCATCAGTGAGTCGAGGGGGACCACCTACGAGCAGTACTTC. It codes for CAISESRGTTYEQYF.

This sequence joins TRBV7-9 and TRBJ1-5; D possibly corresponds to TRBD1 (5 bases). Trimming took 3 bases from V and 7 from J, leaving 13 bases between them. The CDR3 is 14 amino acids. Germline lookup yields CDR1 SEHNR and CDR2 FQNEAQ (reference sequence). CDR3 in amino acids: CASSFQDTAQPQHF. The CDR3 DNA is TGTGCCAGCAGCTTTCAGGACACCGCACAGCCCCAGCATTTT.

The rearrangement links TRBV7-2 to TRBJ2-7; possibly TRBD2 for D (5 bases). Germline CDR1 reads SGHTA; CDR2 reads FQGNSA. Between the trimmed V and J ends, which lost 0 bases and 5 bases, there was a span of 8 bases. The CDR3 contains 13 residues. CDR3 sequence (DNA): TGTGCCAGCAGCTTAGCGTCGGAGGACGAGCAGTACTTC. It yields the protein CASSLASEDEQYF.

V usage is TRBV3-1 (or the pseudogene TRBV3-2) and J usage is TRBJ2-6; D unresolved. The CDR3 sequence is 13 residues long. CDR1 is LGHDT and CDR2 is YNNKEL in the germline V gene (reference sequence). V was shortened by 6 bases and J by 3 bases, with 6 bases between the two germline ends. The CDR3 sequence: CASRVSGANVLTF. CDR3 DNA sequence: TGTGCCAGCAGAGTGAGTGGGGCCAACGTCCTGACTTTC.

V usage is TRBV10-3 and J usage is TRBJ1-1, with 8 bases fitting TRBD1. The CDR3 is 14 residues long. Germline V gene data show CDR1 as ENHRY and CDR2 as SYGVKD. Trimming cost V 7 bases and J 6 bases; bases outside gene matches: 10. CDR3 nucleotide sequence: TGTGCCATCACCACAGGACAGGGTAATCCTGAAGCTTTCTTT. It specifies CAITTGQGNPEAFF.

This chain uses TRBV11-2 with TRBJ2-3; a possible D gene is TRBD2 (5 bases). Per germline, CDR1 SGHAT and CDR2 FQNNGV. The germline V and J ends were trimmed by 5 bases and 4 bases, with 10 bases remaining between them. This CDR3 contains 13 residues. CDR3 region: CASSPRGADTQYF. CDR3 coding DNA: TGTGCCAGCAGCCCTCGGGGTGCAGATACGCAGTATTTT.

The chain carries TRBV18 and TRBJ2-7; D is unclear. This CDR3 contains 14 residues. Trimming removed 5 bases from V and 3 bases from J, with 14 bases in between. Germline V gives CDR1 KGHSH, CDR2 LQKENI. CDR3 DNA sequence: TGTGCCAGCTCATCCCCGGGCCAATTCTACGAGCAGTACTTC. This translates into CASSSPGQFYEQYF. The complete variable domain, with remaining parts taken from reference TRBV18 and TRBJ2-7, reads NAGVMQNPRHLVRRRGQEARLRCSPMKGHSHVYWYRQLPEEGLKFMVYLQKENIIDESGMPKERFSAEFPKEGPSILRIQQVVRGDSAAYFCASSSPGQFYEQYFGPGTRLTVT.

This clone was observed a few times. The gene calls are TRBV7-8 and TRBJ2-7; 10 bases are a match to TRBD1. J gave up 5 bases and V 5 bases, and 15 bases lay outside the gene matches. The germline V gene encodes CDR1 SGHVS and CDR2 FQNEAQ. CDR3 length equals 17 residues. The DNA for the CDR3 is TGTGCCAGCAGCACCCTCCTACCGGGACAGGGGAGGCACGAGCAGTACTTC. Translation gives CASSTLLPGQGRHEQYF.

This chain joins TRBV11-1 and TRBJ1-2; TRBD1 is a possible D gene (5 bases). This CDR3 comprises 15 residues. CDR1 and CDR2 from the germline V gene are SGHAT and FQDESV (reference sequence). V dropped 1 base and J dropped 1 base, with 10 bases sitting between them. CDR3 amino acids: CASSLVPGNNYGYTF. Written as DNA, the CDR3 is TGTGCCAGCAGCTTAGTCCCAGGGAATAACTATGGCTACACCTTC. Filled out from reference TRBV11-1 and TRBJ1-2, the complete variable domain reads EAEVAQSPRYKITEKSQAVAFWCDPISGHATLYWYRQILGQGPELLVQFQDESVVDDSQLPKDRFSAERLKGVDSTLKIQPAELGDSAMYLCASSLVPGNNYGYTFGSGTRLTVV.

The gene calls are TRBV6-2 or TRBV6-3 and TRBJ2-7, with a possible D match to TRBD2 (5 bases). The CDR3 has 15 amino acids. V shed 0 bases and J shed 3 bases, with 12 bases lying between them. Germline V gene sequence: CDR1 MNHEY, CDR2 SVGEGT. CDR3 in amino acids: CASSYSTGEGYEQYF. The CDR3 coding sequence is TGTGCCAGCAGTTACTCGACCGGGGAAGGCTACGAGCAGTACTTC.

The rearrangement joins TRBV7-3 to TRBJ2-6; TRBD1 agrees at 9 bases. The germline V gene has CDR1 SGHTA and CDR2 FQGTGA. The ends lost 5 bases at V and 1 base at J; junction bases unmatched: 6. The CDR3 is 17 residues long. In DNA form, the CDR3 reads TGTGCCAGCAGCCCGGCGGGACAGGGATCTGGGGCCAACGTCCTGACTTTC. This gives the protein CASSPAGQGSGANVLTF. Complete variable domain (other parts from reference TRBV7-3 and TRBJ2-6): GAGVSQTPSNKVTEKGKYVELRCDPISGHTALYWYRQSLGQGPEFLIYFQGTGAADDSGLPNDRFFAVRPEGSVSTLKIQRTERGDSAVYLCASSPAGQGSGANVLTFGAGSRLTVL.

V is TRBV7-2 and J is TRBJ1-2; no definite D call. Germline assignment: CDR1 SGHTA and CDR2 FQGNSA. Trimming cost V 4 bases and J 4 bases, with 22 bases left between them. The CDR3 length is 17 residues. The CDR3 DNA follows: TGTGCCAGCAGCTCGGCAGCCAGTACGGATCCGGTCTATGGCTACACCTTC. Residues: CASSSAASTDPVYGYTF.

The chain is built from TRBV19 and TRBJ1-5; the match to TRBD1 covers 11 bases. V lost 8 bases, J lost 6 bases, and 3 bases stayed unmatched. CDR1 is LNHDA and CDR2 is SQIVND in the germline V gene (reference sequence). CDR3 length: 13 residues. CDR3 residues: CASSGTGGQPQHF. In DNA, the CDR3 is TGTGCCAGTTCCGGGACAGGGGGTCAGCCCCAGCATTTT.

The rearrangement links TRBV6-5 to TRBJ2-5, with D possibly TRBD1 on 5 matching bases. The CDR3 spans 11 residues. V lost 11 bases, J lost 1 base, and 8 bases lay in between. Germline CDR1 MNHEY, CDR2 SVGAGI. The CDR3 DNA follows: TGTGCCGCAGGGATCCAAGAGACCCAGTACTTC. The encoded protein is CAAGIQETQYF.

J is TRBJ1-2 and V is TRBV6-5, with D perhaps TRBD1 (5 bases). Trimming shortened V by 5 bases and J by 4 bases, and 11 bases separated the two germline ends. Looked up from germline, CDR1 is MNHEY and CDR2 is SVGAGI. CDR3 length: 13 amino acids. In DNA, the CDR3 is TGTGCCAGCAGTATCGGGGGGGGCTATGGCTACACCTTC. Translated, it gives CASSIGGGYGYTF.